These T cell receptor beta chains were read from a single sample in a study of blood T cell repertoires in COVID-19. Only in-frame clones appear in the TCRdb table, and some are missing; sequencing was by immunoSEQ multiplex PCR. The sample lists 150,000 to 200,000 clones, 75% to 90% occurring once. Sequenced input: PBMCs or T cells enriched from blood (not recorded which). Receptors were obtained from a man in his 70s who had been exposed to COVID-19. CDR3s include the opening cysteine and the closing phenylalanine or tryptophan. Fields, in order: J gene, clone size, D gene, V gene, CDR3 protein, CDR3 DNA. The D gene is left open where the match is weak. The size of a clone is reported for some rows only, either as once, few or many, or as a class for expanded clones.

TRBJ2-7	.	TRBD1	TRBV10-3	CAIRGTGERDEQYF	TGTGCCATCAGGGGGACAGGGGAACGGGACGAGCAGTACTTC
TRBJ2-4	.	TRBD2	TRBV6-5	CASTTSGTNIQYF	TGTGCCAGCACTACTAGCGGGACCAACATTCAGTACTTC
TRBJ1-2	.	.	TRBV7-8	CASSLTQGIAYGYTF	TGTGCCAGCAGCTTAACCCAGGGCATTGCCTATGGCTACACCTTC
TRBJ2-1	few	.	TRBV3-1/TRBV3-2	CASSGPRRRGGSYNEQFF	TGTGCCAGCAGCGGACCCCGCCGAAGGGGGGGCTCCTACAATGAGCAGTTCTTC
TRBJ1-3	.	.	TRBV29-1	CSVEGQGEPSTIYF	TGCAGCGTTGAAGGGCAGGGTGAACCAAGCACCATATATTTT
TRBJ1-1	.	TRBD1	TRBV14	CASSQRQGGDTEAFF	TGTGCCAGCAGCCAGAGACAGGGGGGGGACACTGAAGCTTTCTTT
TRBJ2-5	.	TRBD1	TRBV2	CASLSGTAQETQYF	TGTGCCAGCCTATCAGGGACAGCTCAAGAGACCCAGTACTTC
TRBJ2-5	.	TRBD1	TRBV10-3	CAISESGGGETQYF	TGTGCCATCAGTGAGTCAGGGGGCGGAGAGACCCAGTACTTC
TRBJ2-1	.	TRBD2	TRBV28	CASSLFLLAGGLYNEQFF	TGTGCCAGCAGTTTATTCTTGCTAGCGGGGGGACTCTACAATGAGCAGTTCTTC
TRBJ1-5	.	TRBD1	TRBV7-9	CASSPAVGTGGYQPQHF	TGTGCCAGCAGCCCGGCCGTTGGGACAGGGGGCTATCAGCCCCAGCATTTT
TRBJ2-2	.	.	TRBV10-1	CASSAGLTGELFF	TGCGCCAGCAGCGCGGGTCTCACCGGGGAGCTGTTTTTT
TRBJ2-7	few	.	TRBV7-9	CASSTDAYSYEQYF	TGTGCCAGCAGCACAGACGCTTACTCCTACGAGCAGTACTTC
TRBJ1-5	.	.	TRBV19	CASLPLGQGNQPQHF	TGTGCCAGTCTTCCCCTGGGGCAGGGCAATCAGCCCCAGCATTTT
TRBJ2-7	.	.	TRBV2	CASSEGPGSYEQYF	TGTGCCAGCAGTGAAGGCCCGGGATCCTACGAGCAGTACTTC
TRBJ2-3	.	TRBD2	TRBV4-1	CASRGLVSTDTQYF	TGCGCCAGCAGGGGACTAGTGAGCACAGATACGCAGTATTTT
TRBJ2-7	.	TRBD1	TRBV5-1	CASSFRTGNEQYF	TGCGCCAGCAGCTTCCGGACAGGGAACGAGCAGTACTTC